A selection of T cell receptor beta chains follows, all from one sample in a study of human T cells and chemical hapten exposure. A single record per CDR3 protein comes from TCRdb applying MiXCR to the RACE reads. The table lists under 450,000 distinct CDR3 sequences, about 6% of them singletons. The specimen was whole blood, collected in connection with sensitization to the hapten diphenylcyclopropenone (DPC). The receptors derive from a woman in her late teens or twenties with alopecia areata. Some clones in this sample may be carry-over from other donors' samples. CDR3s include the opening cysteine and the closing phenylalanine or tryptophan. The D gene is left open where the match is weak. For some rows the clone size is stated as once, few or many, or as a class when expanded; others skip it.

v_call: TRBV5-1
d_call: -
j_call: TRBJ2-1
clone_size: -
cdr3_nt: TGCGCCAGCAGCTTGATCGGGGTCGGAGACGGTGAGCAGTTCTTC
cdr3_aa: CASSLIGVGDGEQFF

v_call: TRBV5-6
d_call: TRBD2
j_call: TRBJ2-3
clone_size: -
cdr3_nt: TGTGCCAGCAGCTTAAGACTCGGCGGGGGTACAGATACGCAGTATTTT
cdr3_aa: CASSLRLGGGTDTQYF

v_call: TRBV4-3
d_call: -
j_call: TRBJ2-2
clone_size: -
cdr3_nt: TGCGCCAGCAGCCAAAACCCCGGACACGACACCGGGGAGCTGTTTTTT
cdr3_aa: CASSQNPGHDTGELFF

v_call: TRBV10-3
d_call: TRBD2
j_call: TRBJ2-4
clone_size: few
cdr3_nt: TGTGCCATCAGTGAGCCCGGACTAGCGGGGGGGCCAATTCAGTACTTC
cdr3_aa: CAISEPGLAGGPIQYF

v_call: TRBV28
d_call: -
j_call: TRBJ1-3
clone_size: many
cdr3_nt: TGTGCCAGCAGTCCGAAACCCCTCTCTGGAAACACCATATATTTT
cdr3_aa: CASSPKPLSGNTIYF

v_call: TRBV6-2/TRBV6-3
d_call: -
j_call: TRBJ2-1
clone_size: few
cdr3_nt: TGTGCCAGCAGGATGGCCGGGACTTTACATAACAATGAGCAGTTCTTC
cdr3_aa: CASRMAGTLHNNEQFF

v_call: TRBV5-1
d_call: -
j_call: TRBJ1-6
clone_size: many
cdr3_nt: TGCGCCAGCAGAGGGTATGACTCACCCCTCCACTTT
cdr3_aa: CASRGYDSPLHF

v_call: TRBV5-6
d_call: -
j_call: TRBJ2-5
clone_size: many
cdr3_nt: TGTGCCAGCAGCTCGGGGGGCGAGGTTCGCATAGAGACCCAGTACTTC
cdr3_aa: CASSSGGEVRIETQYF

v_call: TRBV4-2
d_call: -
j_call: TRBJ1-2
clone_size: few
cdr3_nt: TGTGCCAGCAGCCAAGAGGTACAGGGTGGCTATGGCTACACCTTC
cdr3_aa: CASSQEVQGGYGYTF

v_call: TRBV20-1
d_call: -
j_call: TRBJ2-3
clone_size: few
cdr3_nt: TGCAGTGCTAGTCCCATCAGGGGCGATACAGATACGCAGTATTTT
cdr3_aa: CSASPIRGDTDTQYF

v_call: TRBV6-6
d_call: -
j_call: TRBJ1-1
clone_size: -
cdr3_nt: TGTGCCAGCAGAGCCGTAGATTCAAACACTGAAGCTTTCTTT
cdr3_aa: CASRAVDSNTEAFF

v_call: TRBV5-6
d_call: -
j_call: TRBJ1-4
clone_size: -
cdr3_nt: TGTGCCAGCAGAAACGGGACCGTGGAAAAACTGTTTTTT
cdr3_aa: CASRNGTVEKLFF

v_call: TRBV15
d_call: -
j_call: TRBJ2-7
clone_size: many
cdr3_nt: TGTGCCACCAGCAGAGGGGCAGACTTGTACGAGCAGTACTTC
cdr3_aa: CATSRGADLYEQYF

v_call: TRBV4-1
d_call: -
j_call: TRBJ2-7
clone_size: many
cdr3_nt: TGCGCCAGCAGCCAAGGTGCGGACAGCTATTACGAGCAGTACTTC
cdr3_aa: CASSQGADSYYEQYF

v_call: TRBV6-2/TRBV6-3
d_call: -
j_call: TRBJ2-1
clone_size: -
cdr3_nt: TGTACCAGCAGTTACCCTGAGGATGAGCAGTTCTTC
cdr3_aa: CTSSYPEDEQFF

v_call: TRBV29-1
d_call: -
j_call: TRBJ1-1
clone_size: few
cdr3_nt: TGCAGCGTGAGGAAAGAGAACACTGAAGCTTTCTTT
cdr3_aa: CSVRKENTEAFF

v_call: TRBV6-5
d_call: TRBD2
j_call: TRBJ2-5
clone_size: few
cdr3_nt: TGTGCCAGCTTAAGCGGGGCGGGTGGGACCCAGTACTTC
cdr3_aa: CASLSGAGGTQYF

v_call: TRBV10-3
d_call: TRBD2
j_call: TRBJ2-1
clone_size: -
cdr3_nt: TGTGCCATCAGTGAACAGGAGCGGGGCAATGAGCAGTTCTTC
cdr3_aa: CAISEQERGNEQFF

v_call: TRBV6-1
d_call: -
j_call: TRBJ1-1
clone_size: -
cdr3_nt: TGTGCCAGCAGTGAAGGATTTTCAAGGAACACTGAAGCTTTCTTT
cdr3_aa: CASSEGFSRNTEAFF

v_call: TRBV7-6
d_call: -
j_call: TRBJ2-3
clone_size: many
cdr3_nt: TGTGCCAGCAGCTTAGTGCCGGAGACTAGCACAGATACGCAGTATTTT
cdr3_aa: CASSLVPETSTDTQYF

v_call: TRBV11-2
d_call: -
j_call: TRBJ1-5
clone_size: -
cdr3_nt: TGTGCCAGCTGTTCAGGTAGTATCAGCAATCAGCCCCAGCATTTT
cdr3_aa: CASCSGSISNQPQHF

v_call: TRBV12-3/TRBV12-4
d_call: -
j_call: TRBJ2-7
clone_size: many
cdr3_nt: TGTGCCAGCAGCCCCGATGAGGAATACGAGCAGTACTTC
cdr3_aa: CASSPDEEYEQYF

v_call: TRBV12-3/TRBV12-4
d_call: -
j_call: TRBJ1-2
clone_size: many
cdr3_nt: TGTGCCAGCAGTCCTGACAGTTACGGCTATGGCTACACCTTC
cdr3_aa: CASSPDSYGYGYTF

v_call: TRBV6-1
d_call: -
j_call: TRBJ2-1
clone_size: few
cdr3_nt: TGTGCCAGCAGTGTATGGGGGGCGATCAATGAGCAGTTCTTC
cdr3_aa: CASSVWGAINEQFF

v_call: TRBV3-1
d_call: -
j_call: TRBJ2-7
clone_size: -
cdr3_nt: TGTGCCAGCAGCCCGGGGAATCGGGGCTTGAGCTCCTACGAGCAGTACTTC
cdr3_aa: CASSPGNRGLSSYEQYF

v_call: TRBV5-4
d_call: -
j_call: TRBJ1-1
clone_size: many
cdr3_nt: TGTGCCAGCAGCCCTGGGGGCAGTACAATGAACACTGAAGCTTTCTTT
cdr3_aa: CASSPGGSTMNTEAFF

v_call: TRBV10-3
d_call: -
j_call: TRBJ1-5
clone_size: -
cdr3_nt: TGTGCCATCAGTGAGTCGGGGGACCGAAATCAGCCCCAGCATTTT
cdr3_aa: CAISESGDRNQPQHF

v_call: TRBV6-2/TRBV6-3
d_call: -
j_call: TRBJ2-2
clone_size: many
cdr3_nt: TGTGCCAGCAGTTCCGAGGATTCTCCCGGGGAGCTGTTTTTT
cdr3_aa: CASSSEDSPGELFF

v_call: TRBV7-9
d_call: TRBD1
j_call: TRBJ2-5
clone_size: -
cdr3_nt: TGTGCCAGCAGCCACGGGACAGGGGGCATTGAGACCCAGTACTTC
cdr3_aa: CASSHGTGGIETQYF

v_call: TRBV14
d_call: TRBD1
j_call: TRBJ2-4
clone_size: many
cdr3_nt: TGTGCCAGCAGCCAAGACGAGACGACAGGGACCAAAAACATTCAGTACTTC
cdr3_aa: CASSQDETTGTKNIQYF

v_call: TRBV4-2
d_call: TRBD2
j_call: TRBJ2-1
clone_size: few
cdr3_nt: TGTGCCAGCAGGCCCCTGGCGGGGGGCGGTGGTGAGCAGTTCTTC
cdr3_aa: CASRPLAGGGGEQFF

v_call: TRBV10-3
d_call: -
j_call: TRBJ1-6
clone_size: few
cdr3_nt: TGTGCCATCAGTGATGGGGGGGGCTTGAGATCACCCCTCCACTTT
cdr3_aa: CAISDGGGLRSPLHF

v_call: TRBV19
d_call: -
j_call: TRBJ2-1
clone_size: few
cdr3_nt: TGTGCCAGTAGGTCTCCTGGGTATGAGCAGTTCTTC
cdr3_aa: CASRSPGYEQFF

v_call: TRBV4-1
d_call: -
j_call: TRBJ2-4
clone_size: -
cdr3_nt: TGCGCCAGCAGCCAAGTCATGGGGGTAGGGAAAAACATTCAGTACTTC
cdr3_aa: CASSQVMGVGKNIQYF

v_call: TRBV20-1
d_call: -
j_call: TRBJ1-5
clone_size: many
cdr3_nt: TGCAGTGCTGGGGTGGCACAGCCCCAGCATTTT
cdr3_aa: CSAGVAQPQHF

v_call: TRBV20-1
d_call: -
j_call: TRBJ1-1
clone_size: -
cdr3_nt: TGCAGTGCTGGAAAGCAGGGGCTAAACACTGAAGCTTTCTTT
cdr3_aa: CSAGKQGLNTEAFF

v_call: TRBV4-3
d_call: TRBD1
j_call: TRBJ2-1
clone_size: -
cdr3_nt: TGCGCCAGCAGCCAATACGGGACAGGGGGCAACTATGAGCAGTTCTTC
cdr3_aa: CASSQYGTGGNYEQFF

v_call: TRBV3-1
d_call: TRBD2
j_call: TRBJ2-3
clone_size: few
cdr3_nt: TGTGCCAGCAGCCCGATGGGGCGGGGGGGCGTTACGCAGTATTTT
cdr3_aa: CASSPMGRGGVTQYF

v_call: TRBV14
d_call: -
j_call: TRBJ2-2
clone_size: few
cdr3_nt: TGTGCCAGCAGCCGCCGGGCGGTCACCACCGGGGAGCTGTTTTTT
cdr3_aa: CASSRRAVTTGELFF

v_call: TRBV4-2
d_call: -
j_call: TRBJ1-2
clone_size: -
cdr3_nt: TGTGCCAGCAGCCAACAAGGGGGAGTAGCAAGGCTTGGCTACACCTTC
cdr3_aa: CASSQQGGVARLGYTF

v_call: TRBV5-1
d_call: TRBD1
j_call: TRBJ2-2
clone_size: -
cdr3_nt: TGCGCCAGCAGCTCACTAGGGGGCGTCGGCACCGGGGAGCTGTTTTTT
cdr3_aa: CASSSLGGVGTGELFF

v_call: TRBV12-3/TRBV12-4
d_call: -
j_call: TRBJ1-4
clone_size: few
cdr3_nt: TGTGCCAGCAGTAGTGGACGTAAGATGAGTGAAAAACTGTTTTTT
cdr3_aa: CASSSGRKMSEKLFF

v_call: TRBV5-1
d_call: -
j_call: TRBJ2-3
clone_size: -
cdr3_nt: TGCGCCAGCAGCTGGGGGGCCACAGATACGCAGTATTTT
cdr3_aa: CASSWGATDTQYF

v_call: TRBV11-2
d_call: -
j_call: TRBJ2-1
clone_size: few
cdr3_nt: TGTGCCAGCAGATCGAACAAAAGGAGCAGACACTCCTACAATGAGCAGTTCTTC
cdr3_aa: CASRSNKRSRHSYNEQFF

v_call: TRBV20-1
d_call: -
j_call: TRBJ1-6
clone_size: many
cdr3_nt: TGCAGTGCTAGAGCCTCGACAGTTACCAACGATTCACCCCTCCACTTT
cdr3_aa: CSARASTVTNDSPLHF

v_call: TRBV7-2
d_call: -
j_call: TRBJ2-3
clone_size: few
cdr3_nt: TGTGCCAGCAGCTTATTTGGGGGGGCGCAGGATACGCAGTATTTT
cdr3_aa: CASSLFGGAQDTQYF

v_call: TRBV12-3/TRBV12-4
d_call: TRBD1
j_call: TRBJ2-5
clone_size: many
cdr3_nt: TGTGCCAGCAGTTTACAAGGGGGCGCTTCCGCCGAGACCCAGTACTTC
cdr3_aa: CASSLQGGASAETQYF

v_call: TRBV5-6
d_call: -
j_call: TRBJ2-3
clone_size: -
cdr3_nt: TGTGCCAGCAGCTTGAATACCGTGGTCACAGATACGCAGTATTTT
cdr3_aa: CASSLNTVVTDTQYF

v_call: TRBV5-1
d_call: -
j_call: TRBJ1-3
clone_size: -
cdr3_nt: TGCGCCAGCAGCTTGGGTGACAGTTCCTCTGGAAACACCATATATTTT
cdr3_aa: CASSLGDSSSGNTIYF